This paragraph covers one TCR beta chain sequence. These data come from a study of blood T cell repertoires in COVID-19. Study in general: The United States, Italy and Spain were the sources of the acute and convalescent COVID-19 samples.

The CDR3 is 14 amino acids. Per germline, CDR1 MNHEY and CDR2 SMNVEV (reference sequence). Trimming took 3 bases from V and 7 from J; bases not matched to a gene: 3. Patients at the Seattle site were enrolled during active infection and followed longitudinally. Profiled with immunoSEQ multiplex PCR; TCRdb holds only in-frame clones, not every one. The sample shows roughly 140,000 clones, 70% to 90% of them seen only once. The sequencing sample was made of peripheral blood. This clonotype originated in a woman aged 60 to 75 with COVID-19, enrolled during active disease. J is TRBJ1-6 and V is TRBV27, with 7 bases fitting TRBD1. CDR3 bases: TGTGCCAGCAGTTTGACAGGGCTGAATTCACCCCTCCACTTT. This gives the protein CASSLTGLNSPLHF.